Following are 20 T cell receptor beta chains from one sample sequenced in a study of cytomegalovirus exposure and HLA in healthy donors. The PCR had 60 Vbeta and 13 Jbeta primers. The data were produced by immunoSEQ multiplex PCR, yet TCRdb's version contains in-frame clones alone and is incomplete. The profile covers about 140,000 clones, with about 80% appearing a single time and 1.9% taken by the ten largest. The sequenced material came from PBMCs. The receptors originated from a woman in her thirties or forties in good health and CMV-seronegative.

V usage is TRBV13 and J usage is TRBJ2-7; TRBD2 matches at 8 bases. The length of the CDR3 is 15 residues. Germline trimming cut 5 bases from V and 0 bases from J; bases unmatched to any gene: 6. Germline assignment: CDR1 PRHDT and CDR2 FYEKMQ (reference sequence). In nucleotides, the CDR3 is TGTGCCAGCAGCGCTATAGCGGGACGCTCCTACGAGCAGTACTTC. It is translated as CASSAIAGRSYEQYF.

The chain combines TRBV5-1 with TRBJ2-7, with 11 positions matching TRBD1. After removal of 4 bases from V and 2 bases from J, the junction contained 8 bases not matched to a gene. The CDR3 contains 16 residues. CDR1 SGHRS and CDR2 YFSETQ come from the germline V gene. The CDR3 here is CASSPQGQGAAYEQYF. CDR3 in DNA: TGCGCCAGCAGCCCTCAAGGACAGGGGGCGGCCTACGAGCAGTACTTC. The whole variable domain, remainder taken from reference TRBV5-1 and TRBJ2-7, is KAGVTQTPRYLIKTRGQQVTLSCSPISGHRSVSWYQQTPGQGLQFLFEYFSETQRNKGNFPGRFSGRQFSNSRSEMNVSTLELGDSALYLCASSPQGQGAAYEQYFGPGTRLTVT.

The CDR3 loop reads CASTGQGYNEQFF. The CDR3 DNA sequence: TGCGCCAGCACAGGACAGGGATACAATGAGCAGTTCTTC. The genes are TRBV5-1 and TRBJ2-1; TRBD1 matches 8 bases. The junction had 3 bases not matched to a gene; V was cut back by 6 bases and J by 4 bases. Germline assignment: CDR1 SGHRS and CDR2 YFSETQ. The CDR3 is 13 amino acids. Drawing the rest from reference TRBV5-1 and TRBJ2-1, the complete variable domain is KAGVTQTPRYLIKTRGQQVTLSCSPISGHRSVSWYQQTPGQGLQFLFEYFSETQRNKGNFPGRFSGRQFSNSRSEMNVSTLELGDSALYLCASTGQGYNEQFFGPGTRLTVL.

This sequence joins TRBV7-2 and TRBJ1-1; 7 bases are shared with TRBD1. Germline CDR1 is SGHTA and CDR2 is FQGNSA. The CDR3 runs to 14 residues. V lost 4 bases, J lost 4 bases, and 6 bases stayed unmatched. CDR3 coding DNA: TGTGCCAGCAGCTCCACCGACAGGGCCACTGAAGCTTTCTTT. Translated: CASSSTDRATEAFF.

The chain recombines TRBV5-1 with TRBJ2-4; 7 nucleotides match TRBD1. This CDR3 spans 14 amino acids. The germline gives CDR1 SGHRS, CDR2 YFSETQ. Trimming at V came to 1 base and at J to 4 bases, leaving 2 bases not matched to a gene. In DNA form, the CDR3 reads TGCGCCAGCAGCTTGTGGGGACAGAAAAACATTCAGTACTTC. Its translation is CASSLWGQKNIQYF.

V usage is TRBV28 and J usage is TRBJ1-1, with no clear D. This CDR3 contains 13 residues. The germline gives CDR1 MDHEN, CDR2 SYDVKM. V lost 5 bases to trimming and J lost 1 base, with 8 bases between them. Written as DNA, the CDR3 is TGTGCCAGCAGTCCAGTGTGGAACACTGAAGCTTTCTTT. Translating gives CASSPVWNTEAFF.

V and J are TRBV9 and TRBJ2-2; 7 positions match TRBD1. V shed 3 bases and J 5 bases; nucleotides not matched to a gene: 4. From germline, CDR1 is SGDLS and CDR2 YYNGEE. The CDR3 sequence is 14 residues long. For the CDR3, the DNA is TGTGCCAGCAGCGAGACAGGGCAGACCGGGGAGCTGTTTTTT. This translates into CASSETGQTGELFF.

This chain links TRBV27 with TRBJ1-5, with TRBD1 matching 9 bases. This CDR3 spans 13 amino acids. J was trimmed by 7 bases and V by 5 bases; bases with no gene match: 3. CDR1 is MNHEY and CDR2 is SMNVEV in the germline V gene (reference sequence). CDR3 coding DNA: TGTGCCAGCAGTGGGGACAGGGCGCAGCCCCAGCATTTT. It yields the protein CASSGDRAQPQHF.

Only one count was recorded for this clone. DNA for the CDR3: TGTGCCAGCAGTCTCCCCCTTAAGACAGTGAGCAACTATGGCTACACCTTC. Translating it yields CASSLPLKTVSNYGYTF. V gene TRBV28 combines with J gene TRBJ1-2; a possible D gene is TRBD1 (5 bases). The CDR3 is made up of 17 amino acids. Between the trimmed V and J ends, which lost 5 bases and 2 bases, there was a span of 21 bases. Looked up from germline, CDR1 is MDHEN and CDR2 is SYDVKM.

The gene calls are TRBV5-3 and TRBJ2-1, with 9 bases lining up with TRBD2. TRBV5-3 is treated as an ORF (open reading frame) with a function not yet certain. V lost 3 bases to trimming and J lost 7 bases; unmatched junction nucleotides: 11. CDR3 length equals 16 residues. The CDR3 spells CARSYNSGSKPNEQFF. The CDR3 nucleotides read TGTGCCAGAAGCTACAATAGCGGGAGTAAGCCGAATGAGCAGTTCTTC.

The chain is built from TRBV7-9 and TRBJ1-2, with TRBD1 identical over 7 bases. From germline, CDR1 is SEHNR and CDR2 FQNEAQ (reference sequence). V shed 0 bases, J shed 5 bases, and the junction held 9 bases outside the gene matches. This CDR3 is 16 amino acids long. The CDR3 DNA is TGTGCCAGCAGCTTAGCCGGGACAGTCCCTCATTATGGCTACACCTTC. Translation gives CASSLAGTVPHYGYTF.

This chain uses TRBV18 with TRBJ1-1; TRBD1 agrees at 10 bases. With 6 bases clipped from V and 4 bases from J, the junction kept 8 bases outside the gene matches. CDR1 and CDR2 from the germline V gene are KGHSH and LQKENI. There are 15 residues in the CDR3. CDR3 DNA sequence: TGTGCCAGCTCGCCTAGGACAGGGGGGGGCACTGAAGCTTTCTTT. Its protein is CASSPRTGGGTEAFF. The full variable domain, rest sourced from reference TRBV18 and TRBJ1-1, is NAGVMQNPRHLVRRRGQEARLRCSPMKGHSHVYWYRQLPEEGLKFMVYLQKENIIDESGMPKERFSAEFPKEGPSILRIQQVVRGDSAAYFCASSPRTGGGTEAFFGQGTRLTVV.

This clone was counted once. The V and J genes are TRBV15 and TRBJ2-6, with D perhaps TRBD2 (6 bases). The CDR3 has 18 residues. Trimming removed 0 bases from V and 4 bases from J, with 16 bases in between. CDR1 is LNHNV and CDR2 is YYDKDF in the germline V gene (reference sequence). The CDR3 coding sequence is TGTGCCACCAGCAGAGATCTGGAGGGATTGTGGGGGGCCAACGTCCTGACTTTC. It translates to CATSRDLEGLWGANVLTF. The full variable domain, in which reference TRBV15 and TRBJ2-6 provide the parts outside the CDR3, is DAMVIQNPRYQVTQFGKPVTLSCSQTLNHNVMYWYQQKSSQAPKLLFHYYDKDFNNEADTPDNFQSRRPNTSFCFLDIRSPGLGDTAMYLCATSRDLEGLWGANVLTFGAGSRLTVL.

On this clone itself: The sample holds other DNA sequences that translate to the same CDR3. The V gene is TRBV9, the J gene TRBJ2-1, with D possibly TRBD2 on 5 matching bases. Trimming shortened V by 4 bases and J by 4 bases, and 15 bases separated the two germline ends. CDR1 SGDLS and CDR2 YYNGEE come from the germline V gene. This CDR3 is 15 amino acids long. CDR3 in amino acids: CASSQSIGGYNEQFF. The CDR3 bases are TGTGCCAGCAGCCAAAGCATCGGAGGATACAATGAGCAGTTCTTC. Using reference TRBV9 and TRBJ2-1 for the parts outside the CDR3, the full variable domain is DSGVTQTPKHLITATGQRVTLRCSPRSGDLSVYWYQQSLDQGLQFLIQYYNGEERAKGNILERFSAQQFPDLHSELNLSSLELGDSALYFCASSQSIGGYNEQFFGPGTRLTVL.

This rearrangement joins TRBV27 to TRBJ2-1; D remains unclear. In germline, CDR1 is MNHEY, CDR2 SMNVEV (reference sequence). CDR3 length: 15 amino acids. The V end was cut by 1 base, the J end by 6 bases, with 13 bases between. The CDR3 nucleotides are TGTGCCAGCAGTTTATTTTTAGCTAGGCGCAATGAGCAGTTCTTC. It translates to CASSLFLARRNEQFF.

The chain carries TRBV4-3 and TRBJ2-7, with TRBD1 matching over 8 bases. The ends lost 0 bases at V and 4 bases at J; junction bases unmatched: 14. Germline assignment: CDR1 LGHNA and CDR2 YSLEER. The CDR3 consists of 18 residues. In DNA, the CDR3 is TGCGCCAGCAGCCAAGAATCGGACAGGGCTGGGTCTGTGTACGAGCAGTACTTC. Protein sequence: CASSQESDRAGSVYEQYF.

The chain links TRBV5-1 to TRBJ2-4, with D perhaps TRBD2 (7 bases). CDR1 is SGHRS, CDR2 YFSETQ, per germline. Trimming removed 3 bases from V and 6 bases from J, with 19 bases in between. This CDR3 region has 16 residues. DNA for the CDR3: TGCGCCAGCAGCTGGGGGGGGCTCTTGTCAGGAAACATTCAGTACTTC. It translates to CASSWGGLLSGNIQYF.

The J gene is TRBJ2-2, the V gene TRBV6-4, with TRBD2 identical over 7 bases. Germline assignment: CDR1 MRHNA and CDR2 SNTAGT. V lost 6 bases to trimming and J lost 7 bases; unmatched junction nucleotides: 5. The CDR3 spans 13 residues. CDR3 sequence: CASSVLANGELFF. The CDR3 DNA sequence: TGTGCCAGCAGCGTACTAGCGAACGGGGAGCTGTTTTTT.

The chain joins TRBV9 to TRBJ2-2; TRBD2 matches at 10 bases. The CDR3 runs 18 residues. The germline V gene encodes CDR1 SGDLS and CDR2 YYNGEE. The V segment lost 3 bases and the J segment 4 bases; nucleotides outside the gene matches: 12. CDR3 coding DNA: TGTGCCAGCAGCGCTCCAGCGGGAGGGCCTCGGGGCACCGGGGAGCTGTTTTTT. Translated: CASSAPAGGPRGTGELFF.

The chain uses TRBV29-1 and TRBJ2-7, with TRBD2 matching over 8 bases. The V gene's germline CDR1 is SQVTM and CDR2 ANQGSEA. Losses at the gene ends were 7 bases for V and 1 base for J; bases not matched to a gene: 6. The CDR3 runs 13 residues. CDR3 region: CSAGSGTSYEQYF. The CDR3 DNA is TGCAGCGCCGGTAGCGGGACTTCCTACGAGCAGTACTTC.